Included here is one T cell receptor (beta chain) sequence, with context. Its target is not known. This record belongs to a study of CD8+ T cells in alopecia areata. Study-level results: Significant decreases in scalp clonality and expanded CD8+ clones followed tofacitinib treatment. It was lesional scalp, especially alopecia totalis/universalis, that showed higher clonality than normal scalp.

After removal of 5 bases from V and 9 bases from J, the junction contained 11 bases not matched to a gene. The CDR3 contains 13 residues. Germline loops: CDR1 SQVTM, CDR2 ANQGSEA. As for treatment: oral pan-JAK inhibitor, 5-10 mg twice daily. Lesional scalp tissue (obtained by punch biopsy) and peripheral blood were collected from alopecia areata patients. Sequencing used cDNA as its template, made by extracting RNA and reverse transcribing it. Assay: immunoSEQ multiplex PCR; the TCRdb copy retains only in-frame clones and omits some. The sample has over 150,000 clones, around 60% seen once. The TCR sequence derives from a human donor with alopecia areata. The specimen was CD4+ T cells sorted from blood, collected at week 4, from a patient treated with tofacitinib. The chain uses TRBV29-1 and TRBJ2-5, with 8 bases identical to TRBD1. CDR3 coding DNA: TGCAGCGTTTTCGGACAGGGACCAACGGCCCAGTACTTC. Translating it yields CSVFGQGPTAQYF.